The present T cell receptor beta chain was sequenced within a study of identifying expanded T cells in peripheral blood (dated by TCRdb to between 2017 and 2020). Background on the whole study: Technical replicates were generated by sequencing separate aliquots of the same genomic DNA pool, with four replicates compared pairwise. Study-wide conclusions, independent of this receptor: Across all healthy-donor time intervals, the beta-binomial model significantly cut both the number of clones called differentially abundant and the false-positive rate. About 1.1 differentially abundant clones were flagged by the binomial model between technical replicates, whereas about 15 and 19 were flagged over two weeks and four weeks, respectively. In all healthy donors, the variance in clone template counts between samples taken roughly 14 days apart rose significantly as total template count increased. The authors expected that over much longer intervals, such as months to years, biological variance in healthy repertoires might increase even further.

V is cut back by 3 bases and J by 5 bases, with 0 bases in the junction unmatched. Based on the germline V gene, the CDR1 and CDR2 sequences are MNHNS and SASEGT. Spanning cysteine to phenylalanine, the CDR3 consists of 14 amino acids. The DNA shown is the 42-base CDR3, in frame from base 1. On this clone itself: Its recognized antigen is unknown. Per-base qualities were not stored, and no clone one base away is much larger.

During the collection period, no immune events, such as infections, were documented for the healthy donors. Healthy-donor blood repertoires served as a training cohort to calibrate time-dependent variance in a beta-binomial model of T-cell clone differential abundance. The training cohort was composed of roughly ten healthy donors, 3 female and 7 male. Donor ages ranged from 29 to 64 years, with an average of 43 years. Whole blood was collected from each healthy donor at three time points spaced approximately 2 weeks apart and obtained from a commercial supplier. For immunosequencing, genomic DNA was extracted from whole blood that had not been sorted. The immunoSEQ Assay, which uses bias-controlled multiplex PCR amplification of genomic DNA, was used to profile TCRbeta CDR3 regions. The paper's data handling went like this. The absolute abundance of each unique TCRbeta CDR3 region was quantified after sequences were collapsed and filtered. Two models were used to test differential abundance: a binomial model (Fisher-equivalent) and a beta-binomial model that adds time-dependent variance fitted from healthy donors. Clones with fewer than 5 combined templates were excluded, and clones with Benjamini-Hochberg FDR below 0.01 were called differentially abundant. Beta-binomial variance was modeled as a function of total template count across the two samples using the form v = (b*log(k)+a)^2. TCRdb holds this immuneACCESS table with in-frame rearrangements only. Some clones are missing; in checked studies, unresolved V genes explain under half, and the rest has no known cause. That table is the source of V, J and clone size, and D and trimming were worked out from the DNA. In all, the sample holds approximately 130,000 clones, and less than 90% of those were seen once. 8.4% of the sample is taken by the ten largest.

This TCR derives from a person aged 18 to 69 in good health. The sample was blood. The receptor chain draws on TRBV6-1 and TRBJ1-4; 10 bases in between match TRBD1. The CDR3 protein is CASSEGQGNEKLFF. The DNA reads TGTGCCAGCAGTGAGGGACAGGGGAATGAAAAACTGTTTTTT.